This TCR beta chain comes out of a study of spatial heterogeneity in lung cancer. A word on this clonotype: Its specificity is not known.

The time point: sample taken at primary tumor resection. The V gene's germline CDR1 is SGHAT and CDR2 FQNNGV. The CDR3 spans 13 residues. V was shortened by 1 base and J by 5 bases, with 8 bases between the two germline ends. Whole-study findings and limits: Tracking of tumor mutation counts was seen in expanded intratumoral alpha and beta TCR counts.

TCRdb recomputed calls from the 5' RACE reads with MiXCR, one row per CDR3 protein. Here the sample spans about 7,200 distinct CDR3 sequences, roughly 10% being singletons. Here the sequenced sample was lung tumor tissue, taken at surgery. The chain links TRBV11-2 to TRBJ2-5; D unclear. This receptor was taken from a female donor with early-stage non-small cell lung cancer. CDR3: CASSLGVGETQYF. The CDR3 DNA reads TGTGCCAGCAGCTTAGGGGTGGGGGAGACCCAGTACTTC.